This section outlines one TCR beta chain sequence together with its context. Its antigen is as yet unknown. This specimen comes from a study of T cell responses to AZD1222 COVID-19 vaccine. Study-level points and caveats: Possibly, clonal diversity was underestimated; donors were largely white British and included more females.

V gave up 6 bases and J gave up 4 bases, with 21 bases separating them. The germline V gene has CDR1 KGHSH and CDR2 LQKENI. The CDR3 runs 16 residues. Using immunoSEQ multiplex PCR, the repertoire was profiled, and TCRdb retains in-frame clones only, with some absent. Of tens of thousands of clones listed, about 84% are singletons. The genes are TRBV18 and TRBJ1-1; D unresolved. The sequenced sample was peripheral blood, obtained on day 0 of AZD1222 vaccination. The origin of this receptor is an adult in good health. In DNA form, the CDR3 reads TGTGCCAGCTCCCTCCGGGCCCAGGAGGTGGGCACTGAAGCTTTCTTT. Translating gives CASSLRAQEVGTEAFF.